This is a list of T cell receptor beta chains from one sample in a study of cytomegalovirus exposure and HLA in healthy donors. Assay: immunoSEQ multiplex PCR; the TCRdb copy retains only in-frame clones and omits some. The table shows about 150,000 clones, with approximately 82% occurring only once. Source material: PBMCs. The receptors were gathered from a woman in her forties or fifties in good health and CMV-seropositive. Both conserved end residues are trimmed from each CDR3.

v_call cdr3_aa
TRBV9 ASSVGVLNTEAF
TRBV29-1 SVKGKKTGELF
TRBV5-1 ASSLAQGDGYT
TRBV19 ASRDTTSNQPQH
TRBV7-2 ASSLGQGIAKNIQY
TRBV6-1 ASTSTGFTDTQY
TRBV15 ATSSRDRPSYEQY
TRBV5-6 ASSLEGRGLNEAF
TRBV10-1 ASSEADSYNEQF
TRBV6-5 ASSYGRITYGYT
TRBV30 AWSRTTRSSGGWVRRTDTQY
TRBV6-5 ASSPQGSYEQY
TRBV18 ASSLTSPGTATSRGAQY
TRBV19 ASSIWIANHNEQF
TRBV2 ASSEEDRSNQPQH
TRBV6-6 ASSYWTGEDQPQH
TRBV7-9 ASSSVGWAGKARAF
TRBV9 ASSVEGGRQETQY
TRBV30 AWSETYSGNTIY
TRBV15 ATSYFSNEKLF
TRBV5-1 ASSVRGAITDTQY
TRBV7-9 ASSLVRGNSPLH
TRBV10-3 AISDIRGQNTEAF
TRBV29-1 SVDRQGPSGYT
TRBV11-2 ASSPIAGGPSYEQY